This TCR beta chain was identified during a study of T-cell reconstitution after alpha-beta-depleted transplantation in children. This clonotype occurred many times. Trimming stripped 1 base from V and 6 bases from J, with 16 bases between. This CDR3 comprises 16 residues. CDR1 is SGHVS, CDR2 FQNEAQ, per germline. A TCRbeta library incorporating unique molecular identifiers was prepared. TCRdb reprocessed the PCR reads via MiXCR and lists one record per CDR3 protein. The sample records about 510,000 distinct CDR3 sequences, 11% being singletons. This sequence originates from a female patient between 2 and 15 years old who had a stem cell transplant for aplastic anemia, so the T cells may come from the graft donor. The V gene is TRBV7-8, the J gene TRBJ1-5; tentatively, D is TRBD1 (5 bases). The specimen was PBMCs, mostly from graft donor cells, collected 180 days after TCRalphabeta/CD19-depleted stem cell transplant. The CDR3 protein is CASSLEVSGFVQPQHF. The CDR3 coding sequence is TGTGCCAGCAGCTTAGAGGTCTCAGGGTTCGTTCAGCCCCAGCATTTT. The complete variable domain, with remaining parts taken from reference TRBV7-8 and TRBJ1-5, reads GAGVSQSPRYKVAKRGQDVALRCDPISGHVSLFWYQQALGQGPEFLTYFQNEAQLDKSGLPSDRFFAERPEGSVSTLKIQRTQQEDSAVYLCASSLEVSGFVQPQHFGDGTRLSIL.